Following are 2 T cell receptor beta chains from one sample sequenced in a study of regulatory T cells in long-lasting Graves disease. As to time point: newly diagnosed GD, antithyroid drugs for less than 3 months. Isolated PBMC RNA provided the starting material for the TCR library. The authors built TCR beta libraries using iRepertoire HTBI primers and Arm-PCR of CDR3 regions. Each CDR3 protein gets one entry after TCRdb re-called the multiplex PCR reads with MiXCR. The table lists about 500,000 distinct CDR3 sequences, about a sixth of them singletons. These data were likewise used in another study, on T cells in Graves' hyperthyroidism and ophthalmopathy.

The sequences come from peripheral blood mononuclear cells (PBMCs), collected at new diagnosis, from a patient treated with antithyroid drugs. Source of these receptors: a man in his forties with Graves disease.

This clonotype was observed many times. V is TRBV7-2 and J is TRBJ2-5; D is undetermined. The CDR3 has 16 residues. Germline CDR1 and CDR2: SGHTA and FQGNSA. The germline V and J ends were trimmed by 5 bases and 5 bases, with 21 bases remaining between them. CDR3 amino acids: CASSPWATGVGETQYF. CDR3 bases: TGTGCCAGCAGCCCGTGGGCTACCGGCGTTGGGGAGACCCAGTACTTC.

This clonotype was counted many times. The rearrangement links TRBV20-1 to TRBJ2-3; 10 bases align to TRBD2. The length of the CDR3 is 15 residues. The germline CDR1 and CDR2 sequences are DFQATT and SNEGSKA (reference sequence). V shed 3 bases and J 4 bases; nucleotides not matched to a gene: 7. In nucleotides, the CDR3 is TGCAGTGCTAGCCCCGCTAGCGGGAGTCCAGATACGCAGTATTTT. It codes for CSASPASGSPDTQYF.